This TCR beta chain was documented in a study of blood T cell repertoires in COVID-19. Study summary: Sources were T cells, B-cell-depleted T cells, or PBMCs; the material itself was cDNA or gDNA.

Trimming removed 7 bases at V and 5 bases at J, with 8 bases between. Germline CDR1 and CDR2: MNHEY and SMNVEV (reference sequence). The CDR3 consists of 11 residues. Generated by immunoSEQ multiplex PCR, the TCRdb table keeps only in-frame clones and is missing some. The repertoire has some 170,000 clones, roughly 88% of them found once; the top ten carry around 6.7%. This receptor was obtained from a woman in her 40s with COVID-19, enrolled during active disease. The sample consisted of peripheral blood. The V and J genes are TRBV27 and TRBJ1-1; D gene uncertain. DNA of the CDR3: TGTGCCAGCATCGGAGAAACTGAAGCTTTCTTT. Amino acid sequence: CASIGETEAFF.